Listed here are 22 T cell receptor beta chains from one sample, sequenced in a study of blood T cell repertoires in COVID-19. The method was immunoSEQ multiplex PCR; TCRdb's version includes in-frame clones alone and lacks a portion of them. The table includes more than 300,000 clones, roughly 86% detected once. Input material: peripheral blood. The source is a woman under 40 with COVID-19, enrolled during active disease.

The chain joins TRBV28 to TRBJ2-2, with a possible D match to TRBD2 (5 bases). Germline lookup yields CDR1 MDHEN and CDR2 SYDVKM. V lost 6 bases, J lost 7 bases, and 18 bases lay in between. The CDR3 contains 15 residues. CDR3 region: CASSFYGGRDGELFF. The CDR3 nucleotides are TGTGCCAGCAGCTTCTATGGAGGCCGGGACGGGGAGCTGTTTTTT.

This clone was picked up one time. The chain employs TRBV11-1 and TRBJ2-1; D unclear. Trimming pared 4 bases from V and 4 bases from J, leaving 11 bases between. The length of the CDR3 is 14 residues. The germline CDR1 and CDR2 sequences are SGHAT and FQDESV (reference sequence). CDR3 DNA sequence: TGTGCCAGCAGCTCTTCTCCCCTGTACAATGAGCAGTTCTTC. It translates to CASSSSPLYNEQFF.

This chain joins TRBV6-5 and TRBJ2-5; D is possibly TRBD1 (6 bases). Trimming pared 0 bases from V and 3 bases from J, leaving 14 bases between. The CDR3 is made up of 16 amino acids. Germline-derived CDR1 and CDR2 are MNHEY and SVGAGI. In nucleotides, the CDR3 is TGTGCCAGCAGTTACTCGGGGGCGGACCGTAAAGAGACCCAGTACTTC. Translating gives CASSYSGADRKETQYF.

The rearrangement uses TRBV11-3 and TRBJ2-2; 8 bases are shared with TRBD1. This CDR3 spans 15 amino acids. The V and J ends lost 5 bases and 4 bases, in that order; junction bases with no gene match: 6. CDR1 and CDR2 from the germline V gene are SGHNT and YENEEA. The chain's CDR3 is CASSLGQGPTGELFF. CDR3 nucleotide sequence: TGTGCCAGCAGCCTCGGACAGGGCCCCACCGGGGAGCTGTTTTTT.

The chain combines TRBV5-5 with TRBJ2-7, with TRBD2 matching over 7 bases. The germline V gene has CDR1 SGHKS and CDR2 YYEKEE (reference sequence). Losses at the gene ends were 1 base for V and 0 bases for J; bases not matched to a gene: 1. The CDR3 sequence is 14 residues long. The CDR3 DNA sequence: TGTGCCAGCAGCTTGAGGACTAGCTCCTACGAGCAGTACTTC. Translating it yields CASSLRTSSYEQYF.

This chain connects TRBV28 to TRBJ1-1; possible D gene TRBD1, 5 bases. This CDR3 spans 14 amino acids. V was clipped by 5 bases and J by 8 bases, with 18 bases between them. Germline V CDR1 and CDR2: MDHEN, SYDVKM. CDR3 sequence: CASSLSNQGSEAFF. The CDR3 nucleotides are TGTGCCAGCAGTCTCTCCAATCAGGGAAGCGAAGCTTTCTTT.

The V gene is TRBV6-5, the J gene TRBJ1-2; D ambiguous. Germline V gene sequence: CDR1 MNHEY, CDR2 SVGAGI. The V end was cut by 6 bases, the J end by 0 bases, with 11 bases between. The CDR3 covers 14 residues. CDR3 region: CASRVGSSNYGYTF. The CDR3 DNA follows: TGTGCCAGCAGAGTTGGGAGCTCTAACTATGGCTACACCTTC.

J is TRBJ1-2 and V is TRBV12-3 or TRBV12-4; tentative D call: TRBD1 (6 bases). Trimming took 4 bases from V and 8 from J, leaving 11 bases between them. CDR3 length equals 12 residues. The CDR3 DNA is TGTGCCAGCAGTTCGACAGGAGAGGGCTACACCTTC. Amino acid sequence: CASSSTGEGYTF.

The gene calls are TRBV7-3 and TRBJ2-3; D is unresolved. Per germline, CDR1 SGHTA and CDR2 FQGTGA. Trimming removed 5 bases at V and 3 bases at J, with 9 bases between. This CDR3 region has 13 residues. CDR3 region: CASSPSRTDTQYF. As DNA, the CDR3 is TGTGCCAGCAGCCCCTCTAGGACAGATACGCAGTATTTT.

The J gene is TRBJ1-6, the V gene TRBV6-5; no reliable D call. The germline V gene has CDR1 MNHEY and CDR2 SVGAGI. This CDR3 spans 12 amino acids. Trimming removed 11 bases from V and 7 bases from J, with 12 bases in between. The CDR3 region has the DNA TGTGCCTGCCGGGGAGTCAATTCACCCCTCCACTTT. Translating gives CACRGVNSPLHF.

The gene calls are TRBV6-5 and TRBJ2-3, with a possible D match to TRBD2 (5 bases). The ends were cut back, 2 bases at V and 8 bases at J, with 14 bases in the middle. The CDR3 is made up of 14 amino acids. Germline V gives CDR1 MNHEY, CDR2 SVGAGI. CDR3 sequence reads: CASSYEANGLTQYF. In DNA, the CDR3 is TGTGCCAGCAGTTACGAGGCGAACGGACTTACGCAGTATTTT.

This rearrangement joins TRBV5-5 to TRBJ2-7; weak D call: TRBD1 (5 bases). The V gene lost 0 bases and the J gene lost 0 bases, with 13 bases spanning the gap. Germline V gene sequence: CDR1 SGHKS, CDR2 YYEKEE (reference sequence). The CDR3 is made up of 16 amino acids. The CDR3 spells CASSLGVGQNSYEQYF. CDR3 in DNA: TGTGCCAGCAGCTTGGGCGTCGGACAAAACTCCTACGAGCAGTACTTC.

This chain uses TRBV5-4 with TRBJ2-3; TRBD2 might be the D (5 bases). Trimming removed 3 bases from V and 1 base from J, with 9 bases in between. The germline gives CDR1 SGHNT, CDR2 YYREEE (reference sequence). This CDR3 is built from 14 residues. DNA of the CDR3: TGTGCCAGCAGCTACAAAGCGGGCACAGATACGCAGTATTTT. This encodes CASSYKAGTDTQYF.

The gene calls are TRBV28 and TRBJ2-4; possible D gene TRBD1, 5 bases. This CDR3 has 14 residues. Germline loops: CDR1 MDHEN, CDR2 SYDVKM. With 3 bases removed from V and 3 bases from J, the gap between germline ends came to 9 bases. This CDR3 is CASSLSRDKNIQYF. Here the CDR3 DNA reads TGTGCCAGCAGTTTGAGCAGGGACAAAAACATTCAGTACTTC.

The chain is built from TRBV11-2 and TRBJ2-1; the match to TRBD1 covers 9 bases. This CDR3 has 15 amino acids. CDR1 is SGHAT and CDR2 is FQNNGV in the germline V gene. J gave up 10 bases and V 5 bases, and 12 bases lay outside the gene matches. The CDR3 DNA follows: TGTGCCAGCAGCGTATCCGGGACAGGGATAAGCGAGCAGTTCTTC. Its protein product is CASSVSGTGISEQFF.

The chain combines TRBV25-1 with TRBJ2-7; 8 nucleotides match TRBD2. The CDR3 totals 14 residues. Germline V lookup: CDR1 MGHDK, CDR2 SYGVNS. V lost 4 bases and J lost 7; bases outside the gene matches: 9. The DNA of the CDR3 is TGTGCCAGCAGTGGTTTGGGACTAGAGAGAGAGCAGTACTTC. It is translated as CASSGLGLEREQYF.

This chain connects TRBV15 to TRBJ1-2, with D unclear. Germline CDR1 reads LNHNV; CDR2 reads YYDKDF (reference sequence). Between the trimmed V and J ends, which lost 5 bases and 2 bases, there was a span of 9 bases. The CDR3 covers 13 residues. The CDR3 DNA follows: TGTGCCACCAGCCGCGGGTCCAACTATGGCTACACCTTC. Residues: CATSRGSNYGYTF. The whole variable domain, filled in from reference TRBV15 and TRBJ1-2, reads DAMVIQNPRYQVTQFGKPVTLSCSQTLNHNVMYWYQQKSSQAPKLLFHYYDKDFNNEADTPDNFQSRRPNTSFCFLDIRSPGLGDTAMYLCATSRGSNYGYTFGSGTRLTVV.

This rearrangement joins TRBV5-1 to TRBJ2-7; 8 bases map to TRBD2. The CDR3 covers 18 residues. The V gene end was trimmed by 0 bases and the J gene end by 4 bases; junction bases not matched to a gene: 15. Per germline, CDR1 SGHRS and CDR2 YFSETQ. CDR3 residues: CASSLASGGTPRPYEQYF. The CDR3 DNA is TGCGCCAGCAGCTTGGCCTCGGGGGGGACCCCCAGGCCATACGAGCAGTACTTC.

This clone occurred a few times. The rearrangement uses TRBV19 and TRBJ1-5; 7 bases are a match to TRBD1. There are 15 residues in the CDR3. J lost 1 base, V lost 7 bases, and 7 bases had no gene match. Germline V gene sequence: CDR1 LNHDA, CDR2 SQIVND (reference sequence). For the CDR3, the DNA is TGTGCCAGTAAAGGGGGCGGAAGGAGCAATCAGCCCCAGCATTTT. It yields the protein CASKGGGRSNQPQHF.

The chain combines TRBV7-8 with TRBJ2-1; maybe TRBD2 (6 bases). The CDR3 has 16 residues. The germline gives CDR1 SGHVS, CDR2 FQNEAQ. V was clipped by 7 bases and J by 4 bases, with 20 bases between them. The CDR3: CASTSLVAENYNEQFF. The CDR3 coding sequence is TGTGCCAGCACCTCATTGGTAGCGGAAAATTACAATGAGCAGTTCTTC.

This chain links TRBV5-4 with TRBJ2-5, with D hard to call. V was shortened by 0 bases and J by 2 bases, with 11 bases between the two germline ends. CDR1 SGHNT and CDR2 YYREEE come from the germline V gene (reference sequence). The CDR3 sequence is 15 residues long. CDR3 bases: TGTGCCAGCAGCTTGGGTGGGCGCAGGCAAGAGACCCAGTACTTC. This codes for CASSLGGRRQETQYF.

CDR3 DNA: TGTGCCAGTAGTTTGACAGGGACCTACGAGCAGTACTTC. As protein: CASSLTGTYEQYF. The chain couples TRBV19 to TRBJ2-7; 7 bases agree with TRBD1. The trim removed 5 bases at V and 2 bases at J, leaving 3 bases unmatched. This CDR3 is 13 amino acids long. The germline CDR1 and CDR2 sequences are LNHDA and SQIVND (reference sequence). Looking up the rest from reference TRBV19 and TRBJ2-7 gives the full variable domain: DGGITQSPKYLFRKEGQNVTLSCEQNLNHDAMYWYRQDPGQGLRLIYYSQIVNDFQKGDIAEGYSVSREKKESFPLTVTSAQKNPTAFYLCASSLTGTYEQYFGPGTRLTVT.